This TCR beta chain was recovered during a study of a mutant IDH1 vaccine in newly diagnosed glioma. Points from the study as a whole: Seemingly, top peripheral T cell clonotype changes bore no relation to pseudoprogression.

CDR1 is GTSNPN and CDR2 is SVGIG in the germline V gene (reference sequence). CDR3 size: 14 residues. V lost 2 bases and J 3 bases, leaving 10 bases between the germline ends. This clone has only a few counts. The antigen is unknown. The protocol was immunoSEQ multiplex PCR, while the TCRdb copy is restricted to in-frame clones and leaves out a portion. The sample has roughly 38,000 clones, approximately 76% seen once. The time point was: week 23, last vaccination. The vaccine gave 300 ug of a 20-mer mutant IDH1 peptide subcutaneously per dose. This chain joins TRBV30 and TRBJ1-4; D is unresolved. The source is a man aged 45-65 years with glioma. Sample: PBMCs, taken from a glioma patient whose treatment included an IDH1 peptide vaccine. The CDR3 coding sequence is TGTGCCTGGAGTCCAGACATGGCTAATGAAAAACTGTTTTTT. Its translation: CAWSPDMANEKLFF.